This T cell receptor beta chain was observed in a study of blood T cell dynamics during melanoma immunotherapy. Notes on the study in general: Unlike progressors, later disease-control patients had W3 repertoires gaining clonality or diversity.

Stated time point: pre-treatment baseline. At 12 weeks after first infusion, RECIST 1.1 defined response for most patients. No patient had earlier systemic cancer treatment, concurrent immunosuppressants, or another active cancer. As regards this clone: Antigen specificity is unknown.

This table comes from immunoSEQ multiplex PCR, and its TCRdb copy is limited to in-frame clones, with some not included. The table lists about 13,000 clones, roughly 91% of them singletons. V lost 0 bases, J lost 5 bases, and 13 bases lay in between. The V gene's germline CDR1 is MGHRA and CDR2 YSYEKL. The CDR3 is 15 residues long. The specimen comprised blood, sampled from a patient treated with checkpoint blockade. The V call is TRBV4-1, the J call TRBJ1-1; D remains unclear. The receptor's source is a human donor with melanoma. CDR3 in amino acids: CASSQEPSGPTEAFF. The CDR3 DNA follows: TGCGCCAGCAGCCAAGAACCGTCAGGCCCAACTGAAGCTTTCTTT.